Sequencing of this T cell receptor beta chain was carried out in a study of cytomegalovirus exposure and HLA in healthy donors. Study observations and caveats: Cytomegalovirus-associated TCR beta chains were listed, numbering 150 to 200. A cluster of highly shared sequence variants was likely a sequencing artifact.

The PCR made use of 60 Vbeta and 13 Jbeta primers. Sequencing was performed with immunoSEQ multiplex PCR; in TCRdb, only in-frame clones are kept and a portion is missing. The sample spans 80,000 to 95,000 clones; the ten largest clones claim about 1.1%. Concerning this clone: Its cognate antigen is unknown.

The sequenced sample was PBMCs. This sequence originates from a woman aged 30 to 39 in good health and CMV-seronegative.

CDR3 nucleotides: TGTGCCAGCAGTTTATCGACAGGGGGTAATTCACCCCTCCACTTT. Encoded protein: CASSLSTGGNSPLHF. The chain links TRBV27 to TRBJ1-6, with 9 bases aligning to TRBD1. CDR1 and CDR2 (germline): MNHEY, SMNVEV (reference sequence). The V and J ends lost 0 bases and 6 bases, in that order; junction bases with no gene match: 0. There are 15 residues in the CDR3.